This T cell receptor beta chain was identified during a study of T cell repertoires in cytomegalovirus infection. Study summary: Public TCR beta signatures indicated both CMV infection and matching HLA type.

J lost 4 bases, V lost 0 bases, and 9 bases had no gene match. From germline, CDR1 is SGHNT and CDR2 YYREEE (reference sequence). The CDR3 length is 16 residues. This clonotype has just a few counts. TCRdb independently ran MiXCR on the reads; one entry per CDR3 protein. The data contain some 390,000 distinct CDR3 sequences, roughly 20% of them singletons. Sequencing used PBMCs. This receptor was obtained from a human donor in good health (CMV status not recorded). Some clones in this sample may be carry-over from other donors' samples. J is TRBJ2-5 and V is TRBV5-4; 7 nucleotides match TRBD2. The CDR3 spells CASSLEVASGGETQYF. For the CDR3, the DNA is TGTGCCAGCAGCTTGGAAGTTGCTAGCGGAGGAGAGACCCAGTACTTC.